This T cell receptor beta chain was captured by sequencing in a study of T cell repertoires and HLA-DP antigens. The wider study: In vitro CD4+ alloreactivity was against HeLa-presented HLA-DP.

Comments on this clone: Its antigen remains unidentified.

This CDR3 contains 14 residues. Trimming cost V 6 bases and J 3 bases; bases outside gene matches: 7. In germline, CDR1 is MNHNS, CDR2 SASEGT. Here immunoSEQ multiplex PCR was the method, and the copy in TCRdb shows in-frame clones only, minus some. The sample lists roughly 70,000 clones; around four fifths were seen once. The chain recombines TRBV6-1 with TRBJ2-7; 8 bases match TRBD1. Input material: CD4+ T cells from PBMCs. The receptor's source is a man in his sixties in good health and CMV-seronegative. CDR3 DNA sequence: TGTGCCAGCAGGAACGACAGGGGAGGCTACGAGCAGTACTTC. Amino acid sequence: CASRNDRGGYEQYF.